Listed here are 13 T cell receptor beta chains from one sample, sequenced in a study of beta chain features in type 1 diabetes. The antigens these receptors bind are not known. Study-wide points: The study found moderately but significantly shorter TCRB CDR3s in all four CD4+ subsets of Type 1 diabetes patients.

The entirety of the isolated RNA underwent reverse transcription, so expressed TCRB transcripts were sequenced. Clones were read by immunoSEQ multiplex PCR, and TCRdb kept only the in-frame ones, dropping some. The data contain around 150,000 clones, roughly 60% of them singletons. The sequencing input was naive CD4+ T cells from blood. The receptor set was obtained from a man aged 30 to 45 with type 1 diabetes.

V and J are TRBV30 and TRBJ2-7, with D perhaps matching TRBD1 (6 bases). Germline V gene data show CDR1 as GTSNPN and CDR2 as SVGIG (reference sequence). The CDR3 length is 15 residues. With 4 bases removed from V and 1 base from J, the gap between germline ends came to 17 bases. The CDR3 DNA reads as TGTGCCTGGACCCCCCGAGGAGGACAGTCCTACGAGCAGTACTTC. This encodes CAWTPRGGQSYEQYF. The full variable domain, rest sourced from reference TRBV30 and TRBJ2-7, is SQTIHQWPATLVQPVGSPLSLECTVEGTSNPNLYWYRQAAGRGLQLLFYSVGIGQISSEVPQNLSASRPQDRQFILSSKKLLLSDSGFYLCAWTPRGGQSYEQYFGPGTRLTVT.

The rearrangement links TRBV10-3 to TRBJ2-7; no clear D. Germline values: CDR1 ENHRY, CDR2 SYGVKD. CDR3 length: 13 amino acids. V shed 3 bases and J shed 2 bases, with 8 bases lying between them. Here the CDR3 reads CAISDHRTYEQYF. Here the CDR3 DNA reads TGTGCCATCAGTGATCACAGAACCTACGAGCAGTACTTC.

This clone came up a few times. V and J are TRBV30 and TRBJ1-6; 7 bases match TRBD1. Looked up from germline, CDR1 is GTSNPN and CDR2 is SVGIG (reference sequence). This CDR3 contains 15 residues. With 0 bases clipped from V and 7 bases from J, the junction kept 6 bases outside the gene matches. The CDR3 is CAWSVLNRGNSPLHF. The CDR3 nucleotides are TGTGCCTGGAGTGTATTAAACAGGGGAAATTCACCCCTCCACTTT.

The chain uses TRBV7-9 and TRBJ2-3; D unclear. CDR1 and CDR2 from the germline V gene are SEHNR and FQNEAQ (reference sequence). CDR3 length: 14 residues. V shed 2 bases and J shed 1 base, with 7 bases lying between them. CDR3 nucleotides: TGTGCCAGCAGCTTATCTCAGGGCACAGATACGCAGTATTTT. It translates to CASSLSQGTDTQYF.

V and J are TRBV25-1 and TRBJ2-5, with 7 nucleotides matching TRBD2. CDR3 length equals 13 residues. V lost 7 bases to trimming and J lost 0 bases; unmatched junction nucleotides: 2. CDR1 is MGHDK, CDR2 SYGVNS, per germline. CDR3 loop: CASTRGDQETQYF. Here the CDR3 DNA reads TGTGCCAGCACACGGGGGGACCAAGAGACCCAGTACTTC.

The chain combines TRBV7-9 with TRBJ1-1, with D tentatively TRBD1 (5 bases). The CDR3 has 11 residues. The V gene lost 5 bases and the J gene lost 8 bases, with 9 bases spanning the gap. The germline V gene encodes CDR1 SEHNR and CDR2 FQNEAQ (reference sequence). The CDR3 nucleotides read TGTGCCAGCAGCCAATGGGGCGAAGCTTTCTTT. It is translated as CASSQWGEAFF.

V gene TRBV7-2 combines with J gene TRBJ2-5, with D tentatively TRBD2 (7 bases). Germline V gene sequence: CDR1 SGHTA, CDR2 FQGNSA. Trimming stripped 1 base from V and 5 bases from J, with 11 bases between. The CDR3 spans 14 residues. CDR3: CASSLDAGAETQYF. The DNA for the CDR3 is TGTGCCAGCAGCTTAGACGCGGGGGCGGAGACCCAGTACTTC. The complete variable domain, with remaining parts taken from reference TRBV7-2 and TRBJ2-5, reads GAGVSQSPSNKVTEKGKDVELRCDPISGHTALYWYRQSLGQGLEFLIYFQGNSAPDKSGLPSDRFSAERTGGSVSTLTIQRTQQEDSAVYLCASSLDAGAETQYFGPGTRLLVL.

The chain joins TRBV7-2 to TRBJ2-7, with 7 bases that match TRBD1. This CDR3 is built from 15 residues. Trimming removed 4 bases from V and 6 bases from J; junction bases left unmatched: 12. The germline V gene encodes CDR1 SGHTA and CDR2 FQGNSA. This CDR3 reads CASSYGTATRPEQYF. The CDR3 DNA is TGTGCCAGCAGCTACGGGACAGCCACTCGGCCCGAGCAGTACTTC.

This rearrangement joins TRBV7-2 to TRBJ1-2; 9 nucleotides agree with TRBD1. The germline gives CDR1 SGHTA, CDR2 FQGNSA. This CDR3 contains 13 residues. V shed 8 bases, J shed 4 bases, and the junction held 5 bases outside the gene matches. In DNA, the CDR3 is TGTGCCAGCCAGGGACAGGGCGGCTATGGCTACACCTTC. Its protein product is CASQGQGGYGYTF.

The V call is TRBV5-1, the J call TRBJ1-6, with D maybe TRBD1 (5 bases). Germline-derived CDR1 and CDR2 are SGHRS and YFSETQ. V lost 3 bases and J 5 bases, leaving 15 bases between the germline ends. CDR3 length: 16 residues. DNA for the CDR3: TGCGCCAGCAGCTCGAAGGGGCAGGGCCATAATTCACCCCTCCACTTT. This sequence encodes CASSSKGQGHNSPLHF.

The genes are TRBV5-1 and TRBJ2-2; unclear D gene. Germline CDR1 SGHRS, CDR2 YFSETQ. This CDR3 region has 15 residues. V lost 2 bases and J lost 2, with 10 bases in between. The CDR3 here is CASSFLTANTGELFF. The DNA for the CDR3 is TGCGCCAGCAGCTTTTTGACTGCAAACACCGGGGAGCTGTTTTTT.

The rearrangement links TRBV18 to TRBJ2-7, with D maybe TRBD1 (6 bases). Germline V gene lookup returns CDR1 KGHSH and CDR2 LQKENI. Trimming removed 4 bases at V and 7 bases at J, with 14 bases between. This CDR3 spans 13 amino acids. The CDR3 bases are TGTGCCAGCTCACGGGACACGATTTGGGAGCAGTACTTC. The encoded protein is CASSRDTIWEQYF.

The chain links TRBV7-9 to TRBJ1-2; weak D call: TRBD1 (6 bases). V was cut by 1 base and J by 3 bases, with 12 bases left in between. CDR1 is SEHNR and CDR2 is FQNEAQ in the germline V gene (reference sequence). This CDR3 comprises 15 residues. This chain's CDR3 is CASSLGQGFHYGYTF. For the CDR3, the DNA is TGTGCCAGCAGCTTAGGGCAGGGGTTTCACTATGGCTACACCTTC.